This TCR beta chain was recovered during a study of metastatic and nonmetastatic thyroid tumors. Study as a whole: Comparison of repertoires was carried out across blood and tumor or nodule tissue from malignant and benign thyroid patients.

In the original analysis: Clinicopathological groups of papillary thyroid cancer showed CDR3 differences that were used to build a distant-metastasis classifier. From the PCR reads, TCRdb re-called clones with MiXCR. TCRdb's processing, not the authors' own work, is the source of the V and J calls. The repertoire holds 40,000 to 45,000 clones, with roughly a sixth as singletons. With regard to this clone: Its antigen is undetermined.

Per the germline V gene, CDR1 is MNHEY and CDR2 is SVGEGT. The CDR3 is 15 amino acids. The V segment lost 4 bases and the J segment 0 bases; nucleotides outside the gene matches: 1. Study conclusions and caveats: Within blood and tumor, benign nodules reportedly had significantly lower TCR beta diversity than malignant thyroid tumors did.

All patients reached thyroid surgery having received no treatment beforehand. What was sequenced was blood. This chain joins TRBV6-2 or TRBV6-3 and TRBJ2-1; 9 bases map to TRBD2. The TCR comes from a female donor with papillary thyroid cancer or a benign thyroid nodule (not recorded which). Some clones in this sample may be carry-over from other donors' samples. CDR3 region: CASSLAGASYNEQFF. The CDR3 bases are TGTGCCAGCAGTTTAGCGGGAGCCTCCTACAATGAGCAGTTCTTC.